This TCR beta chain was recovered during a study of regulatory T cells in long-lasting Graves disease. As for time point: newly diagnosed GD, antithyroid drugs for less than 3 months. With RNA extracted from PBMCs as input, the TCR library was made. CDR3-region Arm-PCR and iRepertoire HTBI primers produced the TCR beta libraries. TCRdb re-called the multiplex PCR reads through MiXCR, storing one row per CDR3 protein. The sample includes around 450,000 distinct CDR3 sequences, 16% of them seen just once. These same records also appear under a second study, on T cells in Graves' hyperthyroidism and ophthalmopathy. Per that study: Any patient presenting with uncontrolled infection, other autoimmune disease, pregnancy or lactation was left out.

The starting material was peripheral blood mononuclear cells (PBMCs), obtained at new diagnosis, from a patient treated with antithyroid drugs. This sequence was found in a man aged 35 to 55 with Graves disease.

The CDR3 loop is CSVEDPFDRRGPETQYF. CDR3 bases: TGCAGCGTTGAAGACCCATTCGACCGGAGAGGGCCAGAGACCCAGTACTTC. The rearrangement joins TRBV29-1 to TRBJ2-5; tentative D call: TRBD2 (5 bases). CDR3 length: 17 amino acids. Germline lookup yields CDR1 SQVTM and CDR2 ANQGSEA. V was trimmed by 0 bases and J by 4 bases, leaving 21 bases between them. The entire variable domain, with the rest obtained from reference TRBV29-1 and TRBJ2-5, is as follows: SAVISQKPSRDICQRGTSLTIQCQVDSQVTMMFWYRQQPGQSLTLIATANQGSEATYESGFVIDKFPISRPNLTFSTLTVSNMSPEDSSIYLCSVEDPFDRRGPETQYFGPGTRLLVL.